Listed below are T cell receptor beta chains from one sample, sequenced in a study of CD8+CD57+ T cells in acquired aplastic anemia. MiXCR was run by TCRdb on the reads, yielding one entry per CDR3 protein. In the table there are approximately 150,000 distinct CDR3 sequences, 70% to 80% of which are singletons. The sample consisted of sorted CD4+, CD8+, or CD8+CD57+ T cells (not recorded which) from PBMCs. These TCRs come from a human donor with aplastic anemia. CDR3s include the opening cysteine and the closing phenylalanine or tryptophan. A D gene is named only where the DNA matches it firmly. Clone size is stated in some rows and not others, as once, few, many or a class when expanded.

v_call	d_call	j_call	clone_size	cdr3_nt	cdr3_aa
TRBV7-9	-	TRBJ1-2	-	TGTGCCAGCACGGGTAACTATGTCTACACCTTC	CASTGNYVYTF
TRBV29-1	TRBD2	TRBJ2-1	-	TGCAGCGTTGACGGAGCGGGGGGGCGGCGGAATGAGCAGTTCTTC	CSVDGAGGRRNEQFF
TRBV9	TRBD2	TRBJ2-1	-	TGTGCCAGCAGTGAGCGGGAGTACAATGAGCAGTTCTTC	CASSEREYNEQFF
TRBV19	-	TRBJ2-7	-	TGTGCCAGCGCCGGGTCCAGCTACGAGCAGTACTTC	CASAGSSYEQYF
TRBV15	-	TRBJ1-1	-	TGTGCCACCAGCAGAGTTCGGGGCCAGAACACTGAAGCTTTCTTT	CATSRVRGQNTEAFF
TRBV5-6	TRBD1	TRBJ2-1	-	TGTGCCAAAACAGGGGGCGATTACAATGAGCAGTTCTTC	CAKTGGDYNEQFF
TRBV10-3	-	TRBJ1-1	-	TGTGCCATCAGTGGGCCGGGAGGAGCGAACACTGAAGCTTTCTTT	CAISGPGGANTEAFF
TRBV7-2	-	TRBJ1-5	-	TGTGCCAGCAGCTCCCCGACAGGCCGTCAGCCCCAGCATTTT	CASSSPTGRQPQHF
TRBV19	-	TRBJ1-2	-	TGTGCCAGTAGTTTCCGCCGGGACGCTCCCTCTGGGGTCGCCTTC	CASSFRRDAPSGVAF
TRBV2	TRBD1	TRBJ1-3	-	TGTGCCAGCAGTTACCGACAGGGATCTGGAAACACCATATATTTT	CASSYRQGSGNTIYF
TRBV20-1	-	TRBJ1-5	-	TGCAGTGCTTCCGGGGCCAGGAGCAATCAGCCCCAGCATTTT	CSASGARSNQPQHF
TRBV5-1	-	TRBJ2-3	once	TGCGCCAGCAGCTTGAGCGGGCGTAGCACAGATACGCAGTATTTT	CASSLSGRSTDTQYF
TRBV2	-	TRBJ1-1	-	TGTGCCAGCAGTGACCAGGGGCGAGGGACTGAAGCTTTCTTT	CASSDQGRGTEAFF
TRBV6-5	-	TRBJ2-2	many	TGTGCCAGCAGCGGACAGCTTAACACCGGGGAGCTGTTTTTT	CASSGQLNTGELFF
TRBV20-1	TRBD1	TRBJ2-7	-	TGCAGTGCTAGAGAGGTGCGAGGACAGGTTGGTACCTCCTACGAGCAGTACTTC	CSAREVRGQVGTSYEQYF
TRBV2	-	TRBJ2-1	-	TGTGCCAGCAGTGAAGTAGCGGACAACTACTACAATGAGCAGTTCTTC	CASSEVADNYYNEQFF
TRBV15	TRBD2	TRBJ2-2	many	TGTGCCACCAGCGAGCGGGATGTCGACACCGGGGAGCTGTTTTTT	CATSERDVDTGELFF
TRBV7-9	TRBD1	TRBJ1-1	-	TGTGCCAGCAGCTTGGACAGGAACACTGGAGCTTTCTTT	CASSLDRNTGAFF
TRBV5-4	-	TRBJ1-2	-	TGTGCCAGCAGCCGGGACGTCGGGGGATATGGCTACACCTTC	CASSRDVGGYGYTF
TRBV20-1	-	TRBJ1-3	-	TGCAGTGCTAGAGATCTTGGAAACACCATATATTTT	CSARDLGNTIYF
TRBV7-8	-	TRBJ2-1	few	TGTGCCAGCAGCTTAGGGGCAGCCTTCAATGAGCAGTTCTTC	CASSLGAAFNEQFF
TRBV7-8	-	TRBJ2-2	-	TGTGCCAGCAGCGTGGGTCACAGGGAAGAACTGTTTTTT	CASSVGHREELFF
TRBV7-9	TRBD1	TRBJ2-7	-	TGTGCCAGCAGGAGACAGGGCGGTCCCTACGAGCAGTACTTC	CASRRQGGPYEQYF
TRBV7-2	-	TRBJ1-5	-	TGTGCCAGCAGTTTAGGGCTCAATCAGCCCCAGCATTTT	CASSLGLNQPQHF
TRBV20-1	-	TRBJ1-1	-	TGCAGTGCTAGAGGTACAGGGAGAGGTGAAGCTTTCTTT	CSARGTGRGEAFF
TRBV24-1	-	TRBJ1-2	-	TGTGCCACCGGTGACCCCACGGCGGAGACCTATGGCTACACCTTC	CATGDPTAETYGYTF
TRBV29-1	-	TRBJ1-1	few	TGCAGCTTCAGGGAGGGCACTGAAGCTTTCTTT	CSFREGTEAFF
TRBV6-1	TRBD1	TRBJ1-6	-	TGTGCCAGCAGTGAAGGTAAAGGGGGCACAGATAATTCACCCCTCCACTTT	CASSEGKGGTDNSPLHF
TRBV9	-	TRBJ2-3	-	TGTGCCAGCAGCCCCGTGGGGGTCCCAGGTACGCAGTATTTT	CASSPVGVPGTQYF
TRBV5-1	-	TRBJ2-7	-	TGCGCCAGCAGCCGATCGGGGGAGCAGTACTTC	CASSRSGEQYF
TRBV10-3	TRBD2	TRBJ2-1	-	TGTGCCATCAGTGAGTCGACGGGGGGGGCCTACAATGAGCAGTTCTTC	CAISESTGGAYNEQFF
TRBV7-9	TRBD2	TRBJ2-5	many	TGTGCCAGCTCGGGGGTTCGGGGGGAAGAGACCCAGTACTTC	CASSGVRGEETQYF
TRBV20-1	TRBD1	TRBJ1-2	-	TGCAGTGCTAGAGAACCCAAGACAGGGTTTTGGGATGGCTACACCTTC	CSAREPKTGFWDGYTF
TRBV15	TRBD2	TRBJ2-5	-	TGTGCCACCAGCAGAGGGACTAGCGGGAGTGAGACCCAGTACTTC	CATSRGTSGSETQYF
TRBV29-1	-	TRBJ2-1	-	TGCAGCGTTGATAAAGGGGGCTCCTACAATGAGCAGTTCTTC	CSVDKGGSYNEQFF
TRBV30	TRBD2	TRBJ2-2	-	TGTGCCTGGAGTGTACGGGGGAGGGGAGAGACCGGGGAGCTGTTTTTT	CAWSVRGRGETGELFF
TRBV25-1	TRBD1	TRBJ1-6	-	TGTGGGGGTGGGGGGCACGACAGGGATAATTCACCCCTCCACTTT	CGGGGHDRDNSPLHF
TRBV12-5	-	TRBJ2-3	-	TGTGCTAGTGGTTTAGTGGATAGCGACGCATGGGGTAACACAGATACGCAGTATTTT	CASGLVDSDAWGNTDTQYF
TRBV5-1	-	TRBJ2-7	-	TGCGCCAGCAGCTTGGAAGACTACGAGCAGTACTTC	CASSLEDYEQYF
TRBV7-6	-	TRBJ2-3	-	TGTGCCAGCAGCTTAGGGGCGGCAGATACGCAGTATTTT	CASSLGAADTQYF
TRBV19	-	TRBJ2-7	-	TGTGCCAGTAGTATGGCGCAGACCTACGAGCAGTACTTC	CASSMAQTYEQYF
TRBV20-1	TRBD2	TRBJ2-7	-	TGCAGTGCTAGAGCCGCCGGGAGGCCCTCCTACGAGCAGTACTTC	CSARAAGRPSYEQYF
TRBV5-4	-	TRBJ1-2	-	TGTGCCAGCAGCTTGAGGACAGACTATGGCTACACCTTC	CASSLRTDYGYTF
TRBV7-8	-	TRBJ2-6	-	TGTGCCAGCAGCTTCAGACGGTCTGGGGCCAACGTCCTGACTTTC	CASSFRRSGANVLTF
TRBV6-4	-	TRBJ1-5	many	TGTGCCAGCAGTGAGACAGGAGAGAATCAGCCCCAGCATTTT	CASSETGENQPQHF